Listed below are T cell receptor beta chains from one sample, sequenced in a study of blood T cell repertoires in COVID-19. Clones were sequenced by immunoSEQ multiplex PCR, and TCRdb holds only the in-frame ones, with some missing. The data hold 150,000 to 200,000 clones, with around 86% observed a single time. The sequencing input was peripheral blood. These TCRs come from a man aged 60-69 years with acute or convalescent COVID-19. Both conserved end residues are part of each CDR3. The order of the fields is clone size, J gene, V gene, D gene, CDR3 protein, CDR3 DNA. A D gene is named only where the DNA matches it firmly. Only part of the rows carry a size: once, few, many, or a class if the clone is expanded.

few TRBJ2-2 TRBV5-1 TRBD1 CASSSGTGGSGELFF TGCGCCAGCAGCTCCGGGACAGGGGGCTCCGGGGAGCTGTTTTTT
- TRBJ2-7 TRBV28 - CASRLPGNEQYF TGTGCCAGCAGACTCCCAGGGAACGAGCAGTACTTC
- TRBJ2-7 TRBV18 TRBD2 CASSPPASGSYEQYF TGTGCCAGCTCACCACCCGCGAGCGGGAGCTACGAGCAGTACTTC
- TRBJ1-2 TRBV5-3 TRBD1 CARSCSSGTGVGNGYTF TGTGCCAGAAGCTGCTCCTCCGGGACAGGGGTTGGGAATGGCTACACCTTC
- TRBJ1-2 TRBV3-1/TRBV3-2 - CASSQRWSYGYTF TGTGCCAGCAGCCAACGGTGGAGCTATGGCTACACCTTC
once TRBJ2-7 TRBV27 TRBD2 CASSFLTSGRKYEQYF TGTGCCAGCAGTTTTTTGACTAGCGGGAGGAAGTACGAGCAGTACTTC
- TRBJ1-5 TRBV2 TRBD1 CASGGQQNQPQHF TGTGCCAGCGGGGGACAGCAAAATCAGCCCCAGCATTTT
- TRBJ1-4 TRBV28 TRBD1 CASSYGTGWPGVNEKLFF TGTGCCAGCAGCTACGGGACAGGGTGGCCGGGGGTTAATGAAAAACTGTTTTTT
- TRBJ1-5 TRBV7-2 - CASSLGTQQPQHF TGTGCCAGCAGCTTGGGGACACAGCAGCCCCAGCATTTT
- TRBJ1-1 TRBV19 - CASSYVSNTEAFF TGTGCCAGTAGTTACGTCAGTAACACTGAAGCTTTCTTT
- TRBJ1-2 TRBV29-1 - CSVADDSGYTF TGCAGCGTTGCGGATGACTCGGGCTACACCTTC
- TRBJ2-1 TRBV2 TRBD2 CASDYGGTSGAEQFF TGTGCCAGCGATTACGGGGGGACTAGCGGGGCCGAGCAGTTCTTC
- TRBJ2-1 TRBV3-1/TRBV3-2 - CASSRHGSYNEQFF TGTGCCAGCAGCCGTCACGGTTCCTACAATGAGCAGTTCTTC
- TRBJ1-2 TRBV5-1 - CASSLGAQGYGYTF TGCGCCAGCAGCTTGGGGGCACAGGGCTATGGCTACACCTTC
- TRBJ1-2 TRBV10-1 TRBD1 CASSPWTGGGYTF TGCGCCAGCAGTCCTTGGACAGGAGGCGGCTACACCTTC
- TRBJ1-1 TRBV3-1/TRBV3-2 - CASSLVPGTTEAFF TGTGCCAGCAGCCTTGTGCCCGGGACTACTGAAGCTTTCTTT
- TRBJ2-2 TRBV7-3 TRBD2 CASSLRAGTPGELFF TGTGCCAGCAGCTTACGAGCGGGAACTCCCGGGGAGCTGTTTTTT
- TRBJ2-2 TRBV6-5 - CASSSQDRANTGELFF TGTGCCAGCAGTTCTCAGGACAGAGCGAACACCGGGGAGCTGTTTTTT
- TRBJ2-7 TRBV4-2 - CASSDRRVQYF TGTGCCAGCAGCGACCGACGGGTACAGTACTTC
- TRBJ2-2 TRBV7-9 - CASSLDRAPNTGELFF TGTGCCAGCAGCTTAGACAGGGCTCCGAACACCGGGGAGCTGTTTTTT
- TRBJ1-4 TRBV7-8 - CASSRGGINEKLFF TGTGCCAGCAGCCGGGGGGGAATTAATGAAAAACTGTTTTTT
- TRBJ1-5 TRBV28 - CASTRGGAASNQPQHF TGTGCCAGCACCCGGGGGGGGGCGGCGAGCAATCAGCCCCAGCATTTT
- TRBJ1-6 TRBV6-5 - CASSYVQGGGWSPLHF TGTGCCAGCAGTTACGTCCAAGGGGGGGGCTGGTCACCCCTCCACTTT
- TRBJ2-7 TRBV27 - CASSPRPTTYEQYF TGTGCCAGCTCCCCGCGGCCTACCACCTACGAGCAGTACTTC
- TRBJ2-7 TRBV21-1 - CASSITGTGIYEQYF TGTGCCAGCAGCATAACCGGGACAGGGATCTACGAGCAGTACTTC
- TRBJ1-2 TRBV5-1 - CASSLDDGHYGYTF TGCGCCAGCAGCTTGGACGATGGGCACTATGGCTACACCTTC
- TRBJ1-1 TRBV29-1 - CSVGQVLNTEAFF TGCAGCGTTGGACAGGTTCTGAACACTGAAGCTTTCTTT